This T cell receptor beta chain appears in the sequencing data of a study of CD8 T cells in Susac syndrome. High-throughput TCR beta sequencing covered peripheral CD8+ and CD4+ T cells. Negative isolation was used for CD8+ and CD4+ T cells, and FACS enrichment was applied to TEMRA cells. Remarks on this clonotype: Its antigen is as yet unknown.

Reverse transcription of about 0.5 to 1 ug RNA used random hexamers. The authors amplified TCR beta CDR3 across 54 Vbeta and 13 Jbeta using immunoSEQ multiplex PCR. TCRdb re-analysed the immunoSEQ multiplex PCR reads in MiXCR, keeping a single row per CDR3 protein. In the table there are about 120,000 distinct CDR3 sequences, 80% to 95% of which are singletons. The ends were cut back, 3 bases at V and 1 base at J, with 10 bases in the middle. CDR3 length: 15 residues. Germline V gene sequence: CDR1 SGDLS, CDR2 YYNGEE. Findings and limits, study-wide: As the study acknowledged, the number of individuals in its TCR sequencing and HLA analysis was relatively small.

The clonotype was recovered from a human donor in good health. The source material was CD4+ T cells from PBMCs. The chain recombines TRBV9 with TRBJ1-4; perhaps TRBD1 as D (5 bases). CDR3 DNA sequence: TGTGCCAGCAGCGCCACAGGTTTAACTAATGAAAAACTGTTTTTT. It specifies CASSATGLTNEKLFF.